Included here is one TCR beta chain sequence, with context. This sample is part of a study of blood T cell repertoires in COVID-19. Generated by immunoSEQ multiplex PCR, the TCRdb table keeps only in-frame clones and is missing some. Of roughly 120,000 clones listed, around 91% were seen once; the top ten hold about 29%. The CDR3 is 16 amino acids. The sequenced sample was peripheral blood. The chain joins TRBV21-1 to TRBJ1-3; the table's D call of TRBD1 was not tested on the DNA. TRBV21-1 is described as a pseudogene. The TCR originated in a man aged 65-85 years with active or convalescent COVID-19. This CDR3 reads CASSPDEGQTGDTIYF. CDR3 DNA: TGTGCCAGCAGCCCGGACGAAGGACAGACTGGAGACACCATATATTTT.